This entry describes one T cell receptor beta chain. What it binds is not known. The record originates from a study of a mutant IDH1 vaccine in newly diagnosed glioma. Study at large: Previous treatment comprised radiotherapy, temozolomide, or both, mostly both.

Study outcomes and limitations: Evidence of vaccine-induced immune responses was documented in around 93% of patients.

The sample's time point: week 35, safety follow-up. Every vaccination contained 300 ug of the mutant IDH1 20-mer peptide and was paired with topical imiquimod. Each tumor in the donors was a new WHO grade 3 or 4 astrocytoma, IDH1-mutant and ATRX-lost. Generated by immunoSEQ multiplex PCR, the TCRdb table keeps only in-frame clones and is missing some. The table lists tens of thousands of clones, 65% to 75% of them singletons. Trimming cost V 2 bases and J 3 bases; bases outside gene matches: 4. CDR1 is MNHNY, CDR2 SVGAGI, per germline (reference sequence). CDR3 length: 16 residues. V gene TRBV6-6 combines with J gene TRBJ1-5; 10 positions agree with TRBD1. Sequencing was performed on PBMCs, taken from a glioma patient whose treatment included an IDH1 peptide vaccine. The receptor was derived from a man aged 45 to 65 with glioma. CDR3 sequence (DNA): TGTGCCAGCAGTTACACCGGGACAGGGGTCAATCAGCCCCAGCATTTT. Translated: CASSYTGTGVNQPQHF.